These T cell receptor beta chains were read from a single sample in a study of OX40 agonist ivuxolimab in advanced cancers. The data were produced by immunoSEQ multiplex PCR, yet TCRdb's version contains in-frame clones alone and is incomplete. The table lists about 160,000 clones, roughly 92% of them singletons. Material: CD4+ or CD8+ T cells sorted from blood, obtained in a trial of the OX40 agonist ivuxolimab. The source of these receptors is an adult with an advanced solid tumor such as melanoma, head and neck, liver or kidney cancer. Each CDR3 is given with its conserved first and last residue. D genes are given only for firm matches. Clone size is stated in some rows and not others, as once, few, many or a class when expanded.

j_call | d_call | clone_size | v_call | cdr3_nt | cdr3_aa
TRBJ2-7 | - | - | TRBV5-1 | TGCGCCAGCAGAAAACAGGGGACTTCCTACGAGCAGTACTTC | CASRKQGTSYEQYF
TRBJ2-2 | - | - | TRBV7-2 | TGTGCCAGCAGCCAGCGGGCAGGGAACACCGGGGAGCTGTTTTTT | CASSQRAGNTGELFF
TRBJ2-7 | TRBD2 | - | TRBV7-2 | TGTGCCAGCAGCTCCCAGCGGGGGGCCAACTACGAGCAGTACTTC | CASSSQRGANYEQYF
TRBJ1-1 | TRBD1 | - | TRBV30 | TGTGCCTGGAGTGAACGGACAGGGATGAACACTGAAGCTTTCTTT | CAWSERTGMNTEAFF
TRBJ2-7 | TRBD2 | - | TRBV27 | TGTGCCAGCAGTTACTTGCGGGCGGGAGCGAGAAACGAGCAGTACTTC | CASSYLRAGARNEQYF
TRBJ1-5 | - | few | TRBV28 | TGTGCCAGCAGGGACAGCAATCAGCCCCAGCATTTT | CASRDSNQPQHF
TRBJ2-1 | - | - | TRBV10-3 | TGTGCCATCAGTGAGGGGTTGGGGGGAACCGTCTACAATGAGCAGTTCTTC | CAISEGLGGTVYNEQFF
TRBJ2-6 | - | - | TRBV7-3 | TGTGCCAGCAGCTTACGTCAGGGGACTGGGGCCAACGTCCTGACTTTC | CASSLRQGTGANVLTF
TRBJ1-6 | TRBD1 | - | TRBV6-6 | TGTGCCAGCAGCCCCGGGACAGGCCAAGGTCCCCTCCACTTT | CASSPGTGQGPLHF
TRBJ2-7 | - | - | TRBV10-1 | TGCGCCAGCAGTGAGCTCAGGGAACATCACGAGCAGTACTTC | CASSELREHHEQYF
TRBJ1-5 | - | - | TRBV2 | TGTGCCAGCAAGAGGGACGGGGGAAATCAGCCCCAGCATTTT | CASKRDGGNQPQHF
TRBJ1-1 | - | - | TRBV7-9 | TGTGCCAGCAGCTTAGGACTGACGAACACTGAAGCTTTCTTT | CASSLGLTNTEAFF
TRBJ1-2 | - | - | TRBV10-3 | TGTGCTGCATGGGGTAATAAGGGCAACTATGGCTACACCTTC | CAAWGNKGNYGYTF
TRBJ2-5 | - | - | TRBV11-2 | TGTGCCAGCAGCTCGCAGGGGGGCTCCCGGTTGGCCCAGTACTTC | CASSSQGGSRLAQYF
TRBJ2-3 | TRBD2 | - | TRBV28 | TGTGCCACCTGGACTAGACTCACAGATACGCAGTATTTT | CATWTRLTDTQYF
TRBJ1-3 | - | - | TRBV25-1 | TGTGCCAGCAGTCGGGTCTCTGGAAACACCATATATTTT | CASSRVSGNTIYF
TRBJ2-2 | - | - | TRBV9 | TGTGCCAGCAGCGTAGAAGCATTCCCCGGGGAGCTGTTTTTT | CASSVEAFPGELFF
TRBJ1-4 | - | once | TRBV19 | TGTGCCAGTAGTATAAAGAAGCTTAATGAAAAACTGTTTTTT | CASSIKKLNEKLFF
TRBJ1-2 | - | - | TRBV5-6 | TGTGCCAGCAGCTTGTGGTGGCAGGGGTACGACTATGGCTACACCTTC | CASSLWWQGYDYGYTF
TRBJ1-2 | TRBD1 | - | TRBV7-2 | TGTGCCAGCAGCTATGGGGGGACAGGGTCTAACTATGGCTACACCTTC | CASSYGGTGSNYGYTF
TRBJ2-5 | - | - | TRBV18 | TGTGCCAGCTCAAACAGGGAGAGAGGAGAGACCCAGTACTTC | CASSNRERGETQYF
TRBJ2-2 | - | - | TRBV5-4 | TGTGCCACCCAACCCCCCCGGGCAGGGAGCACCGGGGAGCTGTTTTTT | CATQPPRAGSTGELFF
TRBJ2-1 | TRBD1 | - | TRBV4-3 | TGCGCCAGCAGCCGGTCCGGGACAGGGGGAATGAGTGAGCAGTTCTTC | CASSRSGTGGMSEQFF
TRBJ2-7 | TRBD2 | few | TRBV4-3 | TGCGCCAGCAGCCCTAGCGGGTCGCCCTACGAGCAGTACTTC | CASSPSGSPYEQYF
TRBJ2-2 | - | - | TRBV19 | TGTGCCAGTAGTTCGGACGGATTGAACACCGGGGAGCTGTTTTTT | CASSSDGLNTGELFF
TRBJ1-2 | - | - | TRBV1 | TGCACCAGCAGCCAACGTCAGGGGGCGAGGAACTATGGCTACACCTTC | CTSSQRQGARNYGYTF
TRBJ1-2 | TRBD1 | - | TRBV7-2 | TGTGCCAGCAGCTTGTGGGACAGGGGGCGCCCCGGGTATGGCTACACCTTC | CASSLWDRGRPGYGYTF
TRBJ1-2 | - | - | TRBV6-5 | TGTGCCAGCGGGGTCTACTATGGCTACACCTTC | CASGVYYGYTF
TRBJ1-4 | - | - | TRBV5-1 | TGCGCCAGCAGCTTGGCCAGGGGAGACGAAAAACTGTTTTTT | CASSLARGDEKLFF